The 9 T cell receptor beta chains below come from one sample, sequenced in a study of cytomegalovirus exposure and HLA in healthy donors. Use of 60 Vbeta and 13 Jbeta primers characterized the PCR. TCRdb's copy holds only in-frame clones and misses some; the assay was immunoSEQ multiplex PCR. This sample's table reports about 150,000 clones. Input material: PBMCs. The receptor source for this set is a man aged 25-40 years in good health and CMV-seronegative.

This rearrangement joins TRBV28 to TRBJ1-5; 7 bases fit TRBD1. The CDR3 covers 17 residues. V gave up 5 bases and J gave up 0 bases; unmatched junction bases: 10. Germline loops: CDR1 MDHEN, CDR2 SYDVKM. The CDR3 DNA follows: TGTGCCAGCAGTCCTCGGACAGGAGATTATAGCAATCAGCCCCAGCATTTT. Encoded protein: CASSPRTGDYSNQPQHF.

The V gene is TRBV6-4, the J gene TRBJ1-2; possibly TRBD1 for D (5 bases). The V end lost 6 bases, the J end lost 4 bases, and 12 bases lay between the germline ends. CDR3 length: 13 residues. The germline V gene encodes CDR1 MRHNA and CDR2 SNTAGT. CDR3 protein: CASSSGGGYGYTF. CDR3 coding DNA: TGTGCCAGCAGCTCGGGGGGAGGCTATGGCTACACCTTC.

The V and J genes are TRBV4-1 and TRBJ1-1; D is possibly TRBD1 (6 bases). Trimming took off 3 bases at V and 5 bases at J, with 19 bases between the two ends. CDR1 is MGHRA and CDR2 is YSYEKL in the germline V gene. This CDR3 is 16 amino acids long. The CDR3 DNA follows: TGCGCCAGCAGCCACACAGGGAATTCAGGTAGGACTGAAGCTTTCTTT. This gives the protein CASSHTGNSGRTEAFF.

The J gene is TRBJ1-1, the V gene TRBV4-1; 8 positions match TRBD1. There are 14 residues in the CDR3. In germline, CDR1 is MGHRA, CDR2 YSYEKL. V shed 1 base and J 3 bases; nucleotides not matched to a gene: 1. CDR3 sequence reads: CASSQGQGYTEAFF. CDR3 in DNA: TGCGCCAGCAGCCAAGGACAGGGGTACACTGAAGCTTTCTTT.

CDR3: CASSLGVQAITDTQYF. DNA for the CDR3: TGTGCCAGCAGCTTAGGTGTCCAAGCAATTACAGATACGCAGTATTTT. The chain links TRBV11-3 to TRBJ2-3, with D hard to call. Germline assignment: CDR1 SGHNT and CDR2 YENEEA. The CDR3 has 16 residues. The V gene lost 1 base and the J gene lost 3 bases, with 14 bases spanning the gap.

J is TRBJ1-3 and V is TRBV4-1, with D hard to call. V was trimmed by 8 bases and J by 4 bases, leaving 15 bases between them. Germline V gene data show CDR1 as MGHRA and CDR2 as YSYEKL. This CDR3 comprises 14 residues. In DNA, the CDR3 is TGCGCCAGCCGACCCAGTGGGAGAGGAAACACCATATATTTT. Translating it yields CASRPSGRGNTIYF.

The chain couples TRBV28 to TRBJ1-1; no reliable D call. The germline V and J ends were trimmed by 5 bases and 5 bases, with 18 bases remaining between them. Looked up from germline, CDR1 is MDHEN and CDR2 is SYDVKM. The CDR3 length is 15 residues. CDR3 region: CASSIQREPRTEAFF. The CDR3 coding sequence is TGTGCCAGCAGTATACAGAGGGAACCAAGGACTGAAGCTTTCTTT.

Notes on this clone: This sample includes further DNA sequences coding for the same CDR3. V gene TRBV5-1 combines with J gene TRBJ2-1; 7 positions agree with TRBD1. The CDR3 runs to 15 residues. V was clipped by 4 bases and J by 0 bases; unmatched bases: 4. CDR1 and CDR2 (germline): SGHRS, YFSETQ. DNA for the CDR3: TGCGCCAGCAGCCCGACAGGGAGCTCCTACAATGAGCAGTTCTTC. Translation: CASSPTGSSYNEQFF.

The chain employs TRBV11-3 and TRBJ1-1, with no clear D. Trimming removed 1 base from V and 8 bases from J, with 17 bases in between. The CDR3 consists of 15 residues. Per germline, CDR1 SGHNT and CDR2 YENEEA. In DNA, the CDR3 is TGTGCCAGCAGCTTAGCGGCCCAGGCCTTTCCCGAAGCTTTCTTT. Amino acids: CASSLAAQAFPEAFF.